The T cell receptor beta chain described here comes from a study of Tregs in tolerant kidney transplant recipients. Points from the study as a whole: Expanding Tregs on activated donor B cells appeared to best identify donor-specific TCRbeta clones.

With regard to this clone: The antigen is unknown.

The germline V and J ends were trimmed by 4 bases and 1 base, with 10 bases remaining between them. CDR1 SGHNT and CDR2 YENEEA come from the germline V gene. The CDR3 sequence is 14 residues long. Produced via immunoSEQ multiplex PCR; TCRdb's table is partial and in-frame only. The table has tens of thousands of clones, 84% seen once; the top ten hold about 4%. This receptor was obtained from a human donor in good health. Input material: CD4+ T cells from blood. The chain combines TRBV11-3 with TRBJ1-1; no firm D call. As DNA, the CDR3 is TGTGCCAGCAGCTCCGACGGGAGGAACACTGAAGCTTTCTTT. This codes for CASSSDGRNTEAFF.